Each of the 3 T cell receptor beta chains below was sequenced from the same sample in a study of cytomegalovirus exposure and HLA in healthy donors. The PCR employed 60 Vbeta primers together with 13 Jbeta primers. Generated by immunoSEQ multiplex PCR, the TCRdb table keeps only in-frame clones and is missing some. Of about 160,000 clones listed, approximately 80% are singletons. The sequenced sample was PBMCs. These receptors all stem from a man aged 25 to 45 in good health and CMV-seropositive.

In this sample, this clone turned up a few times. The rearrangement joins TRBV5-6 to TRBJ2-7, with 7 bases lining up with TRBD1. The CDR3 runs to 16 residues. The J segment lost 7 bases and the V segment lost 1 base, leaving 14 bases of the junction unmatched. CDR1 SGHDT and CDR2 YYEEEE come from the germline V gene. Written as DNA, the CDR3 is TGTGCCAGCAGCTTGTTCTCCCGGGACAGCCTGCAGGAGCAGTACTTC. It encodes CASSLFSRDSLQEQYF.

V and J are TRBV13 and TRBJ1-6; D gene ambiguous. This CDR3 comprises 14 residues. V gave up 5 bases and J gave up 4 bases, with 9 bases separating them. In germline, CDR1 is PRHDT, CDR2 FYEKMQ (reference sequence). CDR3 DNA sequence: TGTGCCAGCAGCAGAGACACGTATAATTCACCCCTCCACTTT. Protein sequence: CASSRDTYNSPLHF.

The V call is TRBV2, the J call TRBJ2-7, with 12 nucleotides matching TRBD2. Germline V gene sequence: CDR1 SNHLY, CDR2 FYNNEI. CDR3 length: 14 amino acids. Trimming took 7 bases from V and 6 from J; bases not matched to a gene: 7. The CDR3 is CASNPSGGEREQYF. The CDR3 nucleotides read TGTGCCAGCAATCCTAGCGGGGGGGAGCGCGAGCAGTACTTC.